The clone carrying this T cell receptor beta chain was recorded at least ten times. The antigen is undetermined. Unique molecular identifiers, one per molecule, were present on every TCR cDNA molecule. In TCRdb, the 5' RACE reads were re-called with MiXCR into one record per CDR3 protein. The table has approximately 23,000 distinct CDR3 sequences, approximately 4.3% seen once; the top ten hold roughly a tenth. As to time point: sample taken at primary tumor resection. The 70 or so donors had untreated early-stage non-small cell lung cancer. Unsorted whole RNA from tumor, nontumor lung or frozen PBMC underwent sequencing. The entry originates in a study of spatial heterogeneity in lung cancer. Points from the study as a whole: Expanded alpha and beta TCR counts within tumors tracked tumor mutation counts. Ubiquitous and regional expanded TCR counts tracked ubiquitous and regional nonsynonymous mutations, respectively.

The source was lung tumor tissue, collected at surgery. The source of this sequence is a male donor with early-stage non-small cell lung cancer.

The DNA for the CDR3 is TGTGCCAGCAGCTTGGGGGGCGGCCGGAGGCTGAAAGAGACCCAGTACTTC. This translates into CASSLGGGRRLKETQYF. The genes are TRBV5-4 and TRBJ2-5, with D possibly being TRBD1 or TRBD2 (5 bases each). Trimming left V 0 bases short and J 3 bases short, with 18 bases between. This CDR3 spans 17 amino acids. Germline V CDR1 and CDR2: SGHNT, YYREEE (reference sequence).